This T cell receptor beta chain was sequenced in a study of T cells in localized non-small cell lung cancer. General observations from the study: Sequencing involved a lone tumor region, leaving heterogeneity possible. Uninvolved adjacent lung showed higher T cell clonality than tumor. The study detected a median roughly 56 of the top 100 tumor clones in adjacent lung.

TCRdb's copy holds only in-frame clones and misses some; the assay was immunoSEQ multiplex PCR. Of 20,000 to 30,000 clones listed, more than 65% were seen once; the top ten hold approximately 10%. Regarding this clone: Its antigen is undetermined.

The CDR3 consists of 14 residues. Trimming cost V 3 bases and J 1 base, with 9 bases left between them. Germline CDR1 and CDR2: MNHEY and SMNVEV (reference sequence). Here the sequenced sample was peripheral blood, taken before any cancer treatment. The chain joins TRBV27 to TRBJ1-1; no firm D call. The clonotype comes from a man aged 40 to 70 with stage III squamous cell lung carcinoma. The CDR3 bases are TGTGCCAGCAGTTTTACTTCTGGGAACACTGAAGCTTTCTTT. It specifies CASSFTSGNTEAFF.